The 9 T cell receptor beta chains listed next were all sequenced from one sample in a study of blood T cell repertoires in COVID-19. Sequencing used immunoSEQ multiplex PCR; TCRdb keeps in-frame clones, though not all of them. The sample lists approximately 210,000 clones; approximately 83% were seen once. The sequenced material came from peripheral blood. These receptors were taken from a woman aged 40 to 50 with active or convalescent COVID-19.

The chain employs TRBV9 and TRBJ1-5; no reliable D call. Germline V lookup: CDR1 SGDLS, CDR2 YYNGEE. The CDR3 extends over 14 amino acids. The V end was cut by 7 bases, the J end by 0 bases, with 11 bases between. The CDR3 DNA follows: TGTGCCAGCTGGGTAGGAGATAGCAATCAGCCCCAGCATTTT. It translates to CASWVGDSNQPQHF.

The genes are TRBV7-8 and TRBJ1-3; a possible D gene is TRBD1 (5 bases). This CDR3 contains 15 residues. Trimming pared 4 bases from V and 0 bases from J, leaving 10 bases between. CDR1 is SGHVS, CDR2 FQNEAQ, per germline. The chain's CDR3 is CASSSDRSSGNTIYF. CDR3 DNA: TGTGCCAGCAGCTCCGACAGAAGCTCTGGAAACACCATATATTTT. Together with reference TRBV7-8 and TRBJ1-3, the CDR3 gives the full variable domain: GAGVSQSPRYKVAKRGQDVALRCDPISGHVSLFWYQQALGQGPEFLTYFQNEAQLDKSGLPSDRFFAERPEGSVSTLKIQRTQQEDSAVYLCASSSDRSSGNTIYFGEGSWLTVV.

The genes are TRBV2 and TRBJ2-4; 7 bases agree with TRBD1. CDR1 and CDR2 from the germline V gene are SNHLY and FYNNEI. Germline trimming cut 3 bases from V and 1 base from J; bases unmatched to any gene: 6. The CDR3 has 16 residues. This CDR3 reads CASSDVFRGAKNIQYF. The DNA for the CDR3 is TGTGCCAGCAGTGATGTATTCAGGGGGGCCAAAAACATTCAGTACTTC. The full variable domain, in which reference TRBV2 and TRBJ2-4 provide the parts outside the CDR3, is EPEVTQTPSHQVTQMGQEVILRCVPISNHLYFYWYRQILGQKVEFLVSFYNNEISEKSEIFDDQFSVERPDGSNFTLKIRSTKLEDSAMYFCASSDVFRGAKNIQYFGAGTRLSVL.

This rearrangement joins TRBV28 to TRBJ1-1; D perhaps matches TRBD1 (5 bases). This CDR3 is built from 13 residues. Trimming left V 3 bases short and J 10 bases short, with 15 bases between. In germline, CDR1 is MDHEN, CDR2 SYDVKM. The CDR3 protein is CASSLADRPPAFF. In DNA form, the CDR3 reads TGTGCCAGCAGTTTGGCAGACAGACCCCCAGCTTTCTTT. The full variable domain, completed using reference TRBV28 and TRBJ1-1, is DVKVTQSSRYLVKRTGEKVFLECVQDMDHENMFWYRQDPGLGLRLIYFSYDVKMKEKGDIPEGYSVSREKKERFSLILESASTNQTSMYLCASSLADRPPAFFGQGTRLTVV.

The rearrangement uses TRBV2 and TRBJ2-2; 7 bases agree with TRBD1. Germline V gene sequence: CDR1 SNHLY, CDR2 FYNNEI. This CDR3 spans 15 amino acids. Unmatched junction bases numbered 6, after V lost 3 bases and J lost 5 bases. CDR3: CASSDRGQGTGELFF. CDR3 sequence (DNA): TGTGCCAGCAGTGATAGGGGGCAAGGGACCGGGGAGCTGTTTTTT.

V usage is TRBV10-2 and J usage is TRBJ1-5, with D possibly TRBD1 on 5 matching bases. Germline V gene sequence: CDR1 WSHSY, CDR2 SAAADI. This CDR3 has 13 residues. Trimming stripped 7 bases from V and 6 bases from J, with 13 bases between. CDR3 sequence (DNA): TGCGCCAGCACTGGGGGGAGGTCTCAGCCCCAGCATTTT. This encodes CASTGGRSQPQHF.

This chain joins TRBV24-1 and TRBJ2-3; maybe TRBD1 (5 bases). There are 16 residues in the CDR3. Germline V gives CDR1 KGHDR, CDR2 SFDVKD. V lost 3 bases and J 8 bases, leaving 20 bases between the germline ends. CDR3 sequence: CATSDPDKTHSITQYF. The CDR3 nucleotides are TGTGCCACCAGTGATCCGGACAAGACCCATTCTATTACGCAGTATTTT.

This clone was seen once. The chain is built from TRBV5-1 and TRBJ2-1; tentatively, D is TRBD2 (6 bases). CDR1 is SGHRS, CDR2 YFSETQ, per germline. The V gene lost 2 bases and the J gene lost 3 bases, with 12 bases spanning the gap. This CDR3 is built from 15 residues. The CDR3 bases are TGCGCCAGCAGCTTCGGACTATTAGGCTACAATGAGCAGTTCTTC. It encodes CASSFGLLGYNEQFF.

This chain links TRBV2 with TRBJ1-5; D might be TRBD1 (5 bases). From germline, CDR1 is SNHLY and CDR2 FYNNEI. CDR3 length: 13 residues. Between the trimmed V and J ends, which lost 6 bases and 4 bases, there was a span of 10 bases. The CDR3 DNA sequence: TGTGCCAGCAGGGCGACAGTTAATCAGCCCCAGCATTTT. Protein: CASRATVNQPQHF.